A selection of T cell receptor beta chains follows, all from one sample in a study of cytotoxic CD8 clonotypes in ibrutinib-treated CLL. TCRdb's table, derived via immunoSEQ multiplex PCR, lists solely in-frame clones and lacks some. The sample records under 150,000 clones, around 90% being singletons. Specimen: PBMCs, collected after 12 months of ibrutinib treatment. These receptor sequences come from a human donor with chronic lymphocytic leukemia. CDR3s include the opening cysteine and the closing phenylalanine or tryptophan. D genes are given only for firm matches. Only some rows state a clone size, as once, few, many or a class for expanded clones.

>NA|TRBV5-1|NA|TRBJ2-1
CASSLGRLNGNEQFF
TGCGCCAGCAGCTTGGGGAGGTTGAATGGGAATGAGCAGTTCTTC
>NA|TRBV9|TRBD2|TRBJ2-5
CASSVSSGGRAPETQYF
TGTGCCAGCAGCGTGTCTAGTGGGGGGAGGGCCCCAGAGACCCAGTACTTC
>NA|TRBV27|NA|TRBJ2-3
CASSLLGGDTQYF
TGTGCCAGCAGTTTATTAGGGGGAGATACGCAGTATTTT
>NA|TRBV28|NA|TRBJ2-5
CASSHGSLWETQYF
TGTGCCAGCAGTCATGGAAGCCTATGGGAGACCCAGTACTTC
>NA|TRBV6-5|NA|TRBJ1-5
CASSYRDGGPQHF
TGTGCCAGCAGTTACCGTGACGGCGGGCCCCAGCATTTT
>NA|TRBV6-6|NA|TRBJ1-5
CASSHGRAYSNQPQHF
TGTGCCAGCAGCCACGGACGGGCTTATAGCAATCAGCCCCAGCATTTT
>NA|TRBV5-6|NA|TRBJ1-5
CASSFFVEKTNQPQHF
TGTGCCAGCAGCTTCTTCGTCGAGAAGACCAATCAGCCCCAGCATTTT
>NA|TRBV6-5|NA|TRBJ2-5
CASSRTPAGQETQYF
TGTGCCAGCAGCCGGACACCGGCAGGCCAAGAGACCCAGTACTTC
>once|TRBV5-4|NA|TRBJ1-2
CASSFQEGNYGYTF
TGTGCCAGCAGCTTTCAGGAGGGGAACTATGGCTACACCTTC
>NA|TRBV18|NA|TRBJ2-7
CASSPYRDSYEQYF
TGTGCCAGCTCACCATACAGGGACTCCTACGAGCAGTACTTC
>NA|TRBV7-3|NA|TRBJ2-1
CASSLKSPLEDPYNEQFF
TGTGCCAGCAGCTTAAAATCTCCCCTGGAGGATCCCTACAATGAGCAGTTCTTC
>NA|TRBV2|TRBD1|TRBJ2-7
CASSEGTGPSYEQYF
TGTGCCAGCAGTGAAGGGACAGGGCCCTCCTATGAGCAGTACTTC
>NA|TRBV11-1|TRBD2|TRBJ2-7
CASSSSGTSSYEQYF
TGTGCCAGCAGCTCTAGCGGAACGAGCTCCTACGAGCAGTACTTC
>NA|TRBV19|TRBD2|TRBJ2-1
CASSIEGPGLAGTYNEQFF
TGTGCCAGTAGTATAGAGGGTCCGGGACTAGCGGGAACCTACAATGAGCAGTTCTTC
>NA|TRBV4-3|NA|TRBJ2-5
CASSQDLRAPETQYF
TGCGCCAGCAGCCAAGATTTGAGGGCCCCGGAGACCCAGTACTTC
>NA|TRBV9|TRBD1|TRBJ1-5
CASSAGTGTNQPQHF
TGTGCCAGCAGCGCCGGGACAGGAACCAATCAGCCCCAGCATTTT
>NA|TRBV19|TRBD2|TRBJ2-1
CASLPLGTSGSYNEQFF
TGTGCCAGCCTACCCTTAGGGACTAGCGGGAGCTACAATGAGCAGTTCTTC
>NA|TRBV5-1|NA|TRBJ1-2
CASSLGGDYGYTF
TGCGCCAGCAGCTTGGGAGGGGACTATGGCTACACCTTC
>NA|TRBV7-2|TRBD1|TRBJ2-7
CASSLGGTGIAYEQYF
TGTGCCAGCAGCTTAGGGGGGACAGGGATCGCCTACGAGCAGTACTTC
>NA|TRBV6-5|NA|TRBJ1-4
CASRWTERHEKLFF
TGTGCCAGCAGATGGACGGAGCGTCATGAAAAACTGTTTTTT